Below are 24 T cell receptor beta chains sequenced from a single sample in a study of T-cell reconstitution after alpha-beta-depleted transplantation in children. Unique molecular identifiers were used to barcode this TCRbeta library. Each CDR3 protein gets one entry after TCRdb re-called the PCR reads with MiXCR. The sample includes some 190,000 distinct CDR3 sequences, approximately 10% seen only once; the top ten take roughly an eighth. The starting material was PBMCs, obtained before TCRalphabeta/CD19-depleted stem cell transplant. The receptors derive from a boy between 2 and 10 years old with acute myeloid leukemia, due to receive a stem cell transplant.

This clonotype occurred many times. The chain combines TRBV5-1 with TRBJ1-5; D unclear. CDR3 size: 15 residues. The V gene's germline CDR1 is SGHRS and CDR2 YFSETQ. V shed 0 bases and J shed 6 bases, with 13 bases lying between them. The CDR3 loop reads CASSLGGERTQPQHF. The CDR3, as DNA: TGCGCCAGCAGCTTGGGCGGCGAGCGGACTCAGCCCCAGCATTTT.

At least ten counts were recorded for this clonotype. The V call is TRBV20-1, the J call TRBJ2-1; D remains unclear. This CDR3 is 11 amino acids long. V was clipped by 2 bases and J by 7 bases, with 6 bases between them. Germline V gene data show CDR1 as DFQATT and CDR2 as SNEGSKA (reference sequence). As DNA, the CDR3 is TGCAGTGCTAGATTGGTGAATGAGCAGTTCTTC. Translating it yields CSARLVNEQFF.

This clonotype was seen repeatedly, ten times or more. The chain has TRBV7-2 and TRBJ1-5; tentatively, D is TRBD1 (6 bases). V was shortened by 5 bases and J by 1 base, with 12 bases between the two germline ends. Per germline, CDR1 SGHTA and CDR2 FQGNSA. The CDR3 extends over 15 amino acids. The CDR3 is CASSLKQGSNQPQHF. The CDR3 DNA sequence: TGTGCCAGCAGCCTCAAACAGGGAAGCAATCAGCCCCAGCATTTT.

In its sample, this clonotype was seen many times. The rearrangement links TRBV5-1 to TRBJ2-2; 7 bases are a match to TRBD2. V lost 7 bases and J lost 4; bases outside the gene matches: 7. From germline, CDR1 is SGHRS and CDR2 YFSETQ. CDR3 size: 14 residues. CDR3 DNA sequence: TGCGCCAGCGGCGGGAGACAAGGCACCGGGGAGCTGTTTTTT. Translating gives CASGGRQGTGELFF.

This chain joins TRBV19 and TRBJ2-1; 10 bases agree with TRBD2. Germline loops: CDR1 LNHDA, CDR2 SQIVND (reference sequence). This CDR3 is built from 15 residues. V gave up 9 bases and J gave up 0 bases; unmatched junction bases: 5. The CDR3 nucleotides read TGTGCCAGCACAGCTAGCGGGAGCTCCTACAATGAGCAGTTCTTC. Protein: CASTASGSSYNEQFF. The full variable domain, with the rest looked up from reference TRBV19 and TRBJ2-1, is DGGITQSPKYLFRKEGQNVTLSCEQNLNHDAMYWYRQDPGQGLRLIYYSQIVNDFQKGDIAEGYSVSREKKESFPLTVTSAQKNPTAFYLCASTASGSSYNEQFFGPGTRLTVL.

This clonotype was detected ten times or more. The V call is TRBV27, the J call TRBJ1-2, with 8 bases matching TRBD1. V gave up 6 bases and J gave up 2 bases; unmatched junction bases: 5. In germline, CDR1 is MNHEY, CDR2 SMNVEV (reference sequence). This CDR3 is 14 amino acids long. CDR3 sequence reads: CASSSDRGNYGYTF. Written as DNA, the CDR3 is TGTGCCAGCAGCTCTGACAGGGGAAACTATGGCTACACCTTC.

Comments on this clonotype: Just one base apart from a much larger clone, this may be a read error. This rearrangement joins TRBV29-1 to TRBJ2-5; unclear D gene. Per germline, CDR1 SQVTM and CDR2 ANQGSEA. The CDR3 totals 11 residues. The CDR3 loop reads CSVRYGQTQSF. The CDR3 DNA reads TGCAGCGTGCGCTACGGTCAGACCCAGTCCTTC.

In this sample, this clonotype turned up many times. This chain uses TRBV20-1 with TRBJ2-7; D is perhaps TRBD1 (5 bases). The CDR3 extends over 13 amino acids. V dropped 5 bases and J dropped 2 bases, with 13 bases sitting between them. Germline V gene lookup returns CDR1 DFQATT and CDR2 SNEGSKA (reference sequence). This CDR3 is CSAQGGVAYEQYF. For the CDR3, the DNA is TGCAGTGCTCAGGGTGGCGTAGCCTACGAGCAGTACTTC.

This clonotype was seen repeatedly, ten times or more. The chain joins TRBV5-1 to TRBJ2-3; TRBD2 aligns across 9 bases. Germline CDR1 and CDR2: SGHRS and YFSETQ. The V gene end was trimmed by 4 bases and the J gene end by 2 bases; junction bases not matched to a gene: 8. This CDR3 has 16 residues. The DNA for the CDR3 is TGCGCCAGCAGCCCGACTAGCGGTAGTCCCACAGATACGCAGTATTTT. It yields the protein CASSPTSGSPTDTQYF. The entire variable domain, with the rest obtained from reference TRBV5-1 and TRBJ2-3, is as follows: KAGVTQTPRYLIKTRGQQVTLSCSPISGHRSVSWYQQTPGQGLQFLFEYFSETQRNKGNFPGRFSGRQFSNSRSEMNVSTLELGDSALYLCASSPTSGSPTDTQYFGPGTRLTVL.

Ten or more counts support this clonotype. V is TRBV7-8 and J is TRBJ1-1, with D possibly matching TRBD1 (5 bases). This CDR3 spans 15 amino acids. Germline V gene lookup returns CDR1 SGHVS and CDR2 FQNEAQ. Trimming left V 4 bases short and J 4 bases short, with 16 bases between. Written as DNA, the CDR3 is TGTGCCAGCAGCTCAAAACTTCAGGGACGCACTGAAGCTTTCTTT. Amino acids: CASSSKLQGRTEAFF.

This clonotype occurred many times. This chain joins TRBV5-1 and TRBJ1-6; D ambiguous. The ends were cut back, 5 bases at V and 0 bases at J, with 12 bases in the middle. The CDR3 is 16 residues long. CDR1 SGHRS and CDR2 YFSETQ come from the germline V gene. CDR3 residues: CASRPGPSSYNSPLHF. The CDR3 coding sequence is TGCGCCAGCAGGCCTGGACCGAGCTCCTATAATTCACCCCTCCACTTT.

For this clonotype: Being one base from a much bigger clone, this may be a read error. The chain employs TRBV19 and TRBJ2-2; possible D gene TRBD2, 5 bases. This CDR3 comprises 15 residues. Germline V gives CDR1 LNHDA, CDR2 SQIVND (reference sequence). The CDR3 reads CASSEFSLGTGELSF. The CDR3 DNA follows: TGTGCCAGTAGTGAGTTTTCTTTAGGCACCGGGGAGCTGTCTTTT.

Ten or more counts support this clonotype. The genes are TRBV3-1 and TRBJ2-5; D may match TRBD1 or TRBD2 (5 bases each). Trimming took off 4 bases at V and 5 bases at J, with 14 bases between the two ends. Germline loops: CDR1 LGHDT, CDR2 YNNKEL (reference sequence). The CDR3 has 14 amino acids. For the CDR3, the DNA is TGTGCCAGCAGCCCAACCCGGGACGGGGAGACCCAGTACTTC. It encodes CASSPTRDGETQYF.

As regards this clonotype: This may be a read error, as it is one base from a much larger clone. This chain's CDR3 is CSAEGVDGRTGGADTQYF. The CDR3 bases are TGCAGTGCTGAAGGGGTAGACGGGCGGACAGGGGGCGCGGATACGCAGTATTTT. The chain carries TRBV20-1 and TRBJ2-3; TRBD1 agrees at 11 bases. Losses at the gene ends were 5 bases for V and 6 bases for J; bases not matched to a gene: 19. CDR3 length: 18 residues. CDR1 is DFQATT, CDR2 SNEGSKA, per germline (reference sequence).

This clonotype was recorded many times. CDR3 protein: CAWSVSTGAFF. The DNA for the CDR3 is TGTGCCTGGAGTGTCTCGACAGGAGCTTTCTTT. The chain is built from TRBV30 and TRBJ1-1; the D gene is possibly TRBD1 (6 bases). The CDR3 covers 11 residues. V lost 0 bases and J lost 10, with 9 bases in between. CDR1 GTSNPN and CDR2 SVGIG come from the germline V gene (reference sequence).

This clonotype has a count of ten or more. V and J are TRBV5-1 and TRBJ2-1; a possible D gene is TRBD2 (5 bases). V was shortened by 4 bases and J by 6 bases, with 23 bases between the two germline ends. The germline V gene has CDR1 SGHRS and CDR2 YFSETQ. This CDR3 is 17 amino acids long. The CDR3: CASSPGTLRAWVNEQFF. The CDR3, as DNA: TGCGCCAGCAGCCCGGGAACCCTAAGGGCTTGGGTCAATGAGCAGTTCTTC.

There are many counts of this clonotype. The chain uses TRBV7-6 and TRBJ2-7; the D is unclear. CDR1 SGHVS and CDR2 FNYEAQ come from the germline V gene. This CDR3 comprises 13 residues. Trimming stripped 5 bases from V and 6 bases from J, with 14 bases between. CDR3 sequence (DNA): TGTGCCAGCAGCCTTAGCATGGGCGGCGAGCAGTACTTC. Translating it yields CASSLSMGGEQYF.

This clonotype has a count of ten or more. The chain recombines TRBV5-4 with TRBJ1-2; no clear D. Trimming took off 4 bases at V and 4 bases at J, with 11 bases between the two ends. The CDR3 covers 13 residues. CDR1 and CDR2 from the germline V gene are SGHNT and YYREEE (reference sequence). For the CDR3, the DNA is TGTGCCAGCAGCGACTCTAGCCTCTATGGCTACACCTTC. This translates into CASSDSSLYGYTF.

This clonotype was seen many times. V usage is TRBV6-5 and J usage is TRBJ2-7; D ambiguous. The germline V gene has CDR1 MNHEY and CDR2 SVGAGI. V dropped 6 bases and J dropped 0 bases, with 12 bases sitting between them. The CDR3 runs 14 residues. The CDR3 sequence is CASSPVGSSYEQYF. The CDR3 bases are TGTGCCAGCAGCCCGGTCGGCAGCTCCTACGAGCAGTACTTC.

The table lists this clonotype with many counts. The chain couples TRBV7-9 to TRBJ1-4; D is undetermined. V lost 1 base, J lost 7 bases, and 16 bases lay in between. The V gene's germline CDR1 is SEHNR and CDR2 FQNEAQ (reference sequence). This CDR3 has 16 residues. As DNA, the CDR3 is TGTGCCAGCAGCTTAGGCCTCCTGCCCTCGGGTGAAAAACTGTTTTTT. Translation: CASSLGLLPSGEKLFF. Combining the CDR3 with reference TRBV7-9 and TRBJ1-4 gives the whole variable domain DTGVSQNPRHKITKRGQNVTFRCDPISEHNRLYWYRQTLGQGPEFLTYFQNEAQLEKSRLLSDRFSAERPKGSFSTLEIQRTEQGDSAMYLCASSLGLLPSGEKLFFGSGTQLSVL.

This clonotype occurred many times. The V and J genes are TRBV20-1 and TRBJ2-7; tentative D call: TRBD2 (5 bases). V lost 5 bases to trimming and J lost 0 bases, with 11 bases between them. The CDR3 spans 13 residues. Germline V gene data show CDR1 as DFQATT and CDR2 as SNEGSKA (reference sequence). CDR3 DNA sequence: TGCAGTGCTTCAGAGGGAAGCTCCTACGAGCAGTACTTC. Translated, it gives CSASEGSSYEQYF.

The chain carries TRBV7-6 and TRBJ2-7; 8 bases line up with TRBD1. Germline V lookup: CDR1 SGHVS, CDR2 FNYEAQ. V shed 1 base, J shed 2 bases, and the junction held 4 bases outside the gene matches. The length of the CDR3 is 15 residues. The chain's CDR3 is CASSLGTGGTYEQYV. DNA of the CDR3: TGTGCCAGCAGCTTAGGAACAGGGGGAACCTACGAGCAGTACGTC.

Comment on this clonotype: Possible read error: a much larger clone is one base away. The chain combines TRBV7-2 with TRBJ2-3; D is perhaps TRBD1 (5 bases). The CDR3 runs to 14 residues. Germline-derived CDR1 and CDR2 are SGHTA and FQGNSA. CDR3 in DNA: TGTGCCAGCAAGTCAGGGCCCAGCACAGGTACGCAGTATTTT. This translates into CASKSGPSTGTQYF.

Many counts were recorded for this clonotype. This chain links TRBV3-1 with TRBJ2-1, with a possible D match to TRBD2 (6 bases). CDR3 length: 14 residues. V was pared by 4 bases and J by 8 bases, with 15 bases between. CDR1 and CDR2 from the germline V gene are LGHDT and YNNKEL (reference sequence). In DNA form, the CDR3 reads TGTGCCAGCAGCCTAATTACCCGCGGGGATGAGCAGTTCTTC. This encodes CASSLITRGDEQFF.